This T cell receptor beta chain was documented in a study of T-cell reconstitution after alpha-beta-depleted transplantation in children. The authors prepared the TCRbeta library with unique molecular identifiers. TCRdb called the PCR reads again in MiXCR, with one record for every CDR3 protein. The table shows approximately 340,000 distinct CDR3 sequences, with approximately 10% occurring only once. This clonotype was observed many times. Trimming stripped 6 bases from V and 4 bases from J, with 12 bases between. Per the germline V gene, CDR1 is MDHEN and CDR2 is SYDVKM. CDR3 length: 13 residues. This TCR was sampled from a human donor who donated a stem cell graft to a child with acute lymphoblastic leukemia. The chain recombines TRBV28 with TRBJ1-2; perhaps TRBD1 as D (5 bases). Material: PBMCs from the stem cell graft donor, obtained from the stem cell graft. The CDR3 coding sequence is TGTGCCAGCAGGCCCCAGGGAGGCTATGGCTACACCTTC. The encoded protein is CASRPQGGYGYTF.